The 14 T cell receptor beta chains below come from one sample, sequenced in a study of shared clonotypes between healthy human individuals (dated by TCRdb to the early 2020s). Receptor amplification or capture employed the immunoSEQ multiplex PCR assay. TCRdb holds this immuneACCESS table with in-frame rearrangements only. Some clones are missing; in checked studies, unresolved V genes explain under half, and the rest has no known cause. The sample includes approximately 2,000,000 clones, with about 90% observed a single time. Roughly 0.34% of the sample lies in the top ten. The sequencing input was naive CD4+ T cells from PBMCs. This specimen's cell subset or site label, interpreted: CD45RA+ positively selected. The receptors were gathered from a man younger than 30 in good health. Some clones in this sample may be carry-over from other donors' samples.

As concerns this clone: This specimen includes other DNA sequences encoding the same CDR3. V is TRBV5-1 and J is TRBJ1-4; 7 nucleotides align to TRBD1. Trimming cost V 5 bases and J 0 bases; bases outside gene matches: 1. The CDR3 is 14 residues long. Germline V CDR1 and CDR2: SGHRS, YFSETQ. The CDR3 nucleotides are TGCGCCAGCAGAGGACAGGCAACTAATGAAAAACTGTTTTTT. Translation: CASRGQATNEKLFF.

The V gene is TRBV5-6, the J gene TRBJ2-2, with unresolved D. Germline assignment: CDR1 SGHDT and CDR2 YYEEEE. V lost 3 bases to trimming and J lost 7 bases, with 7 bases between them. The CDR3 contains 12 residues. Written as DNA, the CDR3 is TGTGCCAGCAGCTGGCCGGGCGGGGAGCTGTTTTTT. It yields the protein CASSWPGGELFF.

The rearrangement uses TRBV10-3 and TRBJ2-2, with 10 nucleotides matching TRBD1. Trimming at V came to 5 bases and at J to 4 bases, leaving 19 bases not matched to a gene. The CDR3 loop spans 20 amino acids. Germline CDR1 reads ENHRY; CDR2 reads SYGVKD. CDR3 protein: CAISRSPGQGSSSPTGELFF. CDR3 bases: TGTGCCATCAGTCGAAGTCCGGGACAGGGGTCCTCCTCCCCCACCGGGGAGCTGTTTTTT.

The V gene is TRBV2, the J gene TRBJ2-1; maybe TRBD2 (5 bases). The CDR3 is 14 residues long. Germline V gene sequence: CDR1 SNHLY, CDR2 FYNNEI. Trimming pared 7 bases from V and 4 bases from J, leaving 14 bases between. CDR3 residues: CASMVGATYNEQFF. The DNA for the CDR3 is TGTGCCAGCATGGTGGGAGCCACATACAATGAGCAGTTCTTC.

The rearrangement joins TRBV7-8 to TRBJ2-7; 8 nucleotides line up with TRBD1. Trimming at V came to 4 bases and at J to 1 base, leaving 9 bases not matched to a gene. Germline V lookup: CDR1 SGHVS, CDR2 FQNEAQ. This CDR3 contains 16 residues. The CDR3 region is CASSYGTGQGSYEQYF. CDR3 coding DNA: TGTGCCAGCAGCTATGGGACTGGACAGGGATCCTACGAGCAGTACTTC.

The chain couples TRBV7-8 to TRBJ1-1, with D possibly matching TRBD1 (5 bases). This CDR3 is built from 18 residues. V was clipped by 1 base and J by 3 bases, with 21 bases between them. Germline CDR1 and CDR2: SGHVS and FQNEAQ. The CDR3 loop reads CASSLETRASALDTEAFF. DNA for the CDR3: TGTGCCAGCAGCTTAGAAACCAGGGCCTCGGCCCTCGACACTGAAGCTTTCTTT.

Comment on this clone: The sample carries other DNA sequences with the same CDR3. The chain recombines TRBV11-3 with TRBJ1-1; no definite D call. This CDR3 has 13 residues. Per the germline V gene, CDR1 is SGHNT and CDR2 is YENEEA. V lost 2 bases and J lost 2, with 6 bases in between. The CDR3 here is CASSLIGNTEAFF. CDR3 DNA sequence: TGTGCCAGCAGCTTAATAGGCAACACTGAAGCTTTCTTT.

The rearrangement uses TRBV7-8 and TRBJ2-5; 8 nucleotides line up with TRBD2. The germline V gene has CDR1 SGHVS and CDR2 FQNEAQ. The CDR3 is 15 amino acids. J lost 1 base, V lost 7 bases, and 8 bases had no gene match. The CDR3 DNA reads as TGTGCCAGCACCCCGGGGGGGCGTTCCCAAGAGACCCAGTACTTC. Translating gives CASTPGGRSQETQYF.

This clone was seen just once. The CDR3 protein is CASSLSFDGNSYEQYF. The CDR3 region has the DNA TGTGCCAGCAGCTTATCTTTCGACGGGAACTCCTACGAGCAGTACTTC. V usage is TRBV7-2 and J usage is TRBJ2-7, with D perhaps matching TRBD2 (5 bases). CDR1 is SGHTA and CDR2 is FQGNSA in the germline V gene. V lost 2 bases and J 0 bases, leaving 14 bases between the germline ends. This CDR3 spans 16 amino acids.

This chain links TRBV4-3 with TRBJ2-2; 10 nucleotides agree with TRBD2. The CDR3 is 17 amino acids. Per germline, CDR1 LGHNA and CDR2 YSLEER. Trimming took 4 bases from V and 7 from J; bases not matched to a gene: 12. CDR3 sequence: CASSLPGLAGVGGELFF. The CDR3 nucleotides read TGCGCCAGCAGCCTCCCTGGGCTAGCGGGAGTGGGCGGGGAGCTGTTTTTT.

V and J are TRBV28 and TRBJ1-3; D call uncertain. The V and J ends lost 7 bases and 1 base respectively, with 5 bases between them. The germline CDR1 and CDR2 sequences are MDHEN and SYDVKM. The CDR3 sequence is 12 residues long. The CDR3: CASIGSGNTIYF. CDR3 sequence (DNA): TGTGCCAGCATAGGGTCTGGAAACACCATATATTTT.

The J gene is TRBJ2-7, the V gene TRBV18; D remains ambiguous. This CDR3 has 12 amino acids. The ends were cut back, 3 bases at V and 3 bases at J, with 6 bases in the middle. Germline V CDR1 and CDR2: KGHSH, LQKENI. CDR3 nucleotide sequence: TGTGCCAGCTCACCCGGATACTACGAGCAGTACTTC. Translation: CASSPGYYEQYF.

The CDR3 is CASSLMGLAGGKGTYNEQFF. The CDR3, as DNA: TGTGCCAGCAGCTTAATGGGACTAGCGGGAGGGAAGGGGACCTACAATGAGCAGTTCTTC. The V call is TRBV7-3, the J call TRBJ2-1; 16 bases match TRBD2. The germline CDR1 and CDR2 sequences are SGHTA and FQGTGA. V shed 1 base, J shed 2 bases, and the junction held 8 bases outside the gene matches. The CDR3 is 20 residues long. The whole variable domain, filled in from reference TRBV7-3 and TRBJ2-1, reads GAGVSQTPSNKVTEKGKYVELRCDPISGHTALYWYRQSLGQGPEFLIYFQGTGAADDSGLPNDRFFAVRPEGSVSTLKIQRTERGDSAVYLCASSLMGLAGGKGTYNEQFFGPGTRLTVL.

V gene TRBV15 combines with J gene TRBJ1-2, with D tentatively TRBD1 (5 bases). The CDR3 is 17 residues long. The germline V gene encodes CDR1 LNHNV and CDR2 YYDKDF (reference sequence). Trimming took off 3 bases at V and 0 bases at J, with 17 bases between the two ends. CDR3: CATSSAAVRGPNYGYTF. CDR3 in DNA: TGTGCCACCAGCAGTGCTGCAGTGAGGGGACCTAACTATGGCTACACCTTC. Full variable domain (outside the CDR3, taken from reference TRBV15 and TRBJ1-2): DAMVIQNPRYQVTQFGKPVTLSCSQTLNHNVMYWYQQKSSQAPKLLFHYYDKDFNNEADTPDNFQSRRPNTSFCFLDIRSPGLGDTAMYLCATSSAAVRGPNYGYTFGSGTRLTVV.